This T cell receptor (beta chain) was identified in a study of response to subunit inactivated influenza vaccine. Findings and caveats of the study: Few new T cells, the authors suggested, are recruited by each seasonal influenza vaccination.

TCRdb re-called the RT-PCR reads through MiXCR, storing one row per CDR3 protein. The sample holds about 500,000 distinct CDR3 sequences; approximately 15% are singletons and the top ten take approximately 3%. The germline V gene encodes CDR1 DFQATT and CDR2 SNEGSKA (reference sequence). This CDR3 has 13 amino acids. Between the trimmed V and J ends, which lost 1 base and 5 bases, there was a span of 12 bases. Regarding this clonotype: Antigen: not known.

This clonotype was obtained from a man between 50 and 69 years old who received an inactivated influenza vaccine. The gene calls are TRBV20-1 and TRBJ2-7; tentatively, D is TRBD1 (5 bases). The sample here was CD4+ T cells sorted from PBMCs, taken roughly 24 months after vaccination. CDR3 bases: TGCAGTGCTAGAGGGGGCAGAGCCAACGAGCAGTACTTC. Translation gives CSARGGRANEQYF.